This T cell receptor (beta chain) is drawn from a study of a mutant IDH1 vaccine in newly diagnosed glioma. Study-level background: Patients were started on vaccination 4-6 weeks after radiotherapy alone, or with temozolomide cycles. Treated individuals were around 60% male and roughly 38% female, averaging about 41 years of age.

The CDR3 is 15 amino acids. Germline CDR1 is MDHEN and CDR2 is SYDVKM. V shed 6 bases, J shed 5 bases, and the junction held 9 bases outside the gene matches. Profiling relied on immunoSEQ multiplex PCR, and the TCRdb table lists in-frame clones only, not all of them. The table records under 150,000 clones, just under 80% of them present only once. Worth noting for this clone: Its antigen is unidentified.

Time point defined: week 11, during vaccination. A 20-mer mutant IDH1 peptide at 300 ug was injected subcutaneously with topical imiquimod. Whole-study results and caveats: Among top peripheral T cell clonotypes, changes seemed unrelated to pseudoprogression. Vaccination induced immune responses in around 93% of patients.

This receptor was identified in a man aged 35 to 55 with glioma. Sequenced material: PBMCs, taken from a glioma patient whose treatment included an IDH1 peptide vaccine. V and J are TRBV28 and TRBJ2-5; 10 bases line up with TRBD1. The CDR3 loop reads CASRSGTGELETQYF. DNA for the CDR3: TGTGCCAGCAGGTCCGGGACAGGGGAGCTCGAGACCCAGTACTTC.